This T cell receptor beta chain originates from a study of vaccination and CD4 T cells after COVID-19. As for treatment: approximately nine-day PBMC culture with coronavirus spike peptide pools or control peptides (ViraFEST assay). ViraFEST stimulated the growth of antigen-specific T cells using peptide pools and subsequently profiled their TCRs by sequencing. In the case of this clonotype: Its cognate antigen is unknown.

The Oncomine TCR Beta short-read assay sequenced DNA from cultured CD4+ T cells. TCRdb redid the calling of the PCR reads with MiXCR, one entry per CDR3 protein. The table lists fewer than 15,000 distinct CDR3 sequences, 28% of them singletons. Trimming took off 0 bases at V and 4 bases at J, with 15 bases between the two ends. Germline V gene sequence: CDR1 LNHDA, CDR2 SQIVND (reference sequence). This CDR3 is built from 17 residues. V usage is TRBV19 and J usage is TRBJ2-2; maybe TRBD2 (7 bases). The TCR was taken from a human donor with COVID-19. Material: cultured CD4+ T cells from blood. CDR3: CASSIDRGGAPTGELFF. CDR3 sequence (DNA): TGTGCCAGTAGTATAGATCGTGGGGGGGCGCCCACCGGGGAGCTGTTTTTT.